A selection of T cell receptor beta chains follows, all from one sample in a study of cytomegalovirus exposure and HLA in healthy donors. Only in-frame clones appear in the TCRdb table, and some are missing; sequencing was by immunoSEQ multiplex PCR. The sample yields a few hundred thousand clones, approximately 78% seen once. Sequenced material: PBMCs. These receptors were obtained from a man younger than 40 in good health and CMV-seronegative. CDR3s include the opening cysteine and the closing phenylalanine or tryptophan. The order of the fields is CDR3 protein, CDR3 DNA, D gene, J gene, V gene, clone size. A D gene is named only where the DNA matches it firmly. Not every row has a clone size; where given, it reads once, few, many or a size class.

CASSLAEEGASGYTF,TGTGCCAGCAGCTTAGCCGAGGAAGGGGCGAGCGGCTACACCTTC,NA,TRBJ1-2,TRBV7-9,NA
CASSLPRTVYGYTF,TGTGCCAGCAGCTTACCCAGGACAGTCTATGGCTACACCTTC,NA,TRBJ1-2,TRBV7-9,NA
CASSSHSPGGNIQYF,TGTGCCAGCAGTTCCCACTCACCCGGGGGGAACATTCAGTACTTC,TRBD2,TRBJ2-4,TRBV28,NA
CASSFQGHNEKLFF,TGTGCCAGCAGTTTCCAGGGTCACAATGAAAAACTGTTTTTT,NA,TRBJ1-4,TRBV6-5,NA
CASSTPSTGLSNQPQHF,TGTGCCAGTAGTACCCCCTCGACAGGGCTAAGCAATCAGCCCCAGCATTTT,TRBD1,TRBJ1-5,TRBV19,NA
CASCKSGQGWETQYF,TGTGCCAGCTGTAAATCGGGACAGGGCTGGGAGACCCAGTACTTC,TRBD1,TRBJ2-5,TRBV2,few
CASSLSGDSHEQYF,TGTGCCAGCAGTCTGTCCGGCGACTCCCACGAGCAGTACTTC,NA,TRBJ2-7,TRBV27,NA
CASSLRYRGFEPQHF,TGTGCCAGCAGTTTAAGGTACAGGGGCTTTGAGCCCCAGCATTTT,TRBD1,TRBJ1-5,TRBV28,NA
CASSDPGQANYGYTF,TGTGCCAGCAGCGACCCGGGACAGGCCAATTATGGCTACACCTTC,TRBD1,TRBJ1-2,TRBV5-4,NA
CATSRERGTGNQPQHF,TGTGCCACCAGCAGAGAGAGAGGAACAGGGAATCAGCCCCAGCATTTT,NA,TRBJ1-5,TRBV15,NA
CASSSKRGGGTDTQYF,TGTGCCAGCAGCTCCAAGCGGGGGGGAGGCACAGATACGCAGTATTTT,TRBD2,TRBJ2-3,TRBV5-4,NA
CASILLAGGQETQYF,TGTGCCAGCATCCTACTAGCGGGGGGGCAAGAGACCCAGTACTTC,TRBD2,TRBJ2-5,TRBV6-1,NA
CASSPGQLYNEQFF,TGTGCCAGCAGCCCCGGACAGCTTTACAATGAGCAGTTCTTC,NA,TRBJ2-1,TRBV14,NA
CASVPRDSGPNTGELFF,TGTGCCAGCGTTCCCCGGGACAGCGGACCGAACACCGGGGAGCTGTTTTTT,NA,TRBJ2-2,TRBV21-1,NA
CASSPPRRGRGYGYTF,TGTGCCAGCAGTCCTCCCCGACGAGGCAGGGGGTATGGCTACACCTTC,TRBD1,TRBJ1-2,TRBV28,NA
CASSVRGQGDEQFF,TGTGCCAGCAGCGTCAGGGGACAGGGCGATGAGCAGTTCTTC,TRBD1,TRBJ2-1,TRBV9,once
CASSHTTGQEQYF,TGTGCCAGCAGCCACACCACAGGGCAAGAGCAGTACTTC,NA,TRBJ2-5,TRBV7-8,NA
CASSLGGREHEQYF,TGCGCCAGCAGCTTGGGAGGTAGGGAGCACGAGCAGTACTTC,NA,TRBJ2-7,TRBV5-1,NA
CASSPLAGGLTDTQYF,TGTGCCAGCAGCCCCCTAGCGGGGGGGCTCACAGATACGCAGTATTTT,TRBD2,TRBJ2-3,TRBV7-6,NA
CASSPRTGEHYEQYF,TGTGCCAGCAGCCCGAGGACAGGGGAACACTACGAGCAGTACTTC,TRBD1,TRBJ2-7,TRBV28,few
CASSFGLAGVGGGETQYF,TGTGCCAGCAGCTTCGGACTAGCGGGGGTTGGGGGAGGGGAGACCCAGTACTTC,TRBD2,TRBJ2-5,TRBV5-5,NA
CASTTGLSTNEKLFF,TGCGCCAGCACGACAGGTCTATCAACTAATGAAAAACTGTTTTTT,NA,TRBJ1-4,TRBV5-1,NA
CASSENGLLNTEAFF,TGTGCCAGCAGTGAAAATGGCCTGTTGAACACTGAAGCTTTCTTT,NA,TRBJ1-1,TRBV6-1,NA
CASSLASGTSGGTGELFF,TGCGCCAGCAGCTTGGCCTCCGGGACTAGCGGGGGGACCGGGGAGCTGTTTTTT,TRBD2,TRBJ2-2,TRBV5-1,NA
CASRLAGRGAEETQYF,TGTGCCAGCAGGTTAGCGGGGAGGGGAGCGGAAGAGACCCAGTACTTC,TRBD2,TRBJ2-5,TRBV2,NA
CASSGGQGANTYGYTF,TGCGCCAGCAGTGGGGGACAGGGTGCCAACACCTATGGCTACACCTTC,TRBD1,TRBJ1-2,TRBV10-1,NA
CASSSLGDYPYEQYF,TGTGCCAGCAGTTCACTCGGGGACTACCCCTACGAGCAGTACTTC,TRBD2,TRBJ2-7,TRBV6-5,once
CASSPLETSPSSYEQYF,TGTGCCAGCTCACCATTAGAGACATCTCCGAGCTCCTACGAGCAGTACTTC,NA,TRBJ2-7,TRBV18,NA
CASSYPPEQFF,TGTGCCAGCAGTTACCCCCCGGAGCAGTTCTTC,NA,TRBJ2-1,TRBV6-5,NA
CASSLEAKGTLHF,TGTGCCAGCAGCTTAGAAGCTAAGGGGACCCTCCACTTT,NA,TRBJ1-6,TRBV7-8,NA
CASSQVGPGTRATDTQYF,TGTGCCAGCAGCCAAGTTGGACCCGGGACTAGGGCTACAGATACGCAGTATTTT,TRBD2,TRBJ2-3,TRBV4-2,NA
CASSLAAPGHGYTF,TGTGCCAGCAGCTTAGCGGCGCCGGGTCATGGCTACACCTTC,NA,TRBJ1-2,TRBV7-2,NA
CASSSTSLAYEQYF,TGTGCCAGCAGCTCGACGTCCCTAGCGTACGAGCAGTACTTC,NA,TRBJ2-7,TRBV5-4,NA
CATSRVHRGGNTGELFF,TGTGCCACCAGCAGAGTACACCGGGGAGGGAACACCGGGGAGCTGTTTTTT,NA,TRBJ2-2,TRBV15,NA
CASSQDVEGGQYNEQFF,TGCGCCAGCAGCCAAGATGTGGAGGGGGGGCAGTACAATGAGCAGTTCTTC,NA,TRBJ2-1,TRBV4-3,NA
CASSSVRQSDNEQFF,TGTGCCAGCAGCTCTGTCCGACAGTCCGACAATGAGCAGTTCTTC,NA,TRBJ2-1,TRBV5-6,few
CASSDRVQTDTQYF,TGTGCCAGCAGCGACAGGGTCCAGACAGATACGCAGTATTTT,NA,TRBJ2-3,TRBV9,NA
CAIRSGGSNEKLFF,TGTGCCATCAGATCGGGGGGGTCTAATGAAAAACTGTTTTTT,NA,TRBJ1-4,TRBV10-3,NA
CASSTPGTGAYNEQFF,TGTGCCAGTAGTACCCCCGGGACAGGGGCCTACAATGAGCAGTTCTTC,TRBD1,TRBJ2-1,TRBV19,NA
CASAPFRGGVSYNEQFF,TGTGCCAGCGCTCCCTTCCGAGGGGGGGTCTCCTACAATGAGCAGTTCTTC,NA,TRBJ2-1,TRBV18,NA
CASSFSGGMSTGELFF,TGTGCCAGCAGCTTTAGCGGGGGGATGAGCACCGGGGAGCTGTTTTTT,TRBD2,TRBJ2-2,TRBV7-3,NA
CASSLSGSNQPQHF,TGTGCCAGCAGTTTGTCAGGGAGCAATCAGCCCCAGCATTTT,NA,TRBJ1-5,TRBV28,NA
CASSSWRATNEKLFF,TGTGCCAGCAGCTCGTGGAGGGCAACTAATGAAAAACTGTTTTTT,NA,TRBJ1-4,TRBV7-9,NA
CASSLGLANTGELFF,TGTGCCAGCAGCTTAGGGCTAGCGAACACCGGGGAGCTGTTTTTT,NA,TRBJ2-2,TRBV7-6,NA
CASSLNPGRDSPLHF,TGTGCCAGCAGCTTAAATCCAGGGAGGGATTCACCCCTCCACTTT,NA,TRBJ1-6,TRBV7-3,once
CASRDRARGYTF,TGTGCCAGCCGGGACAGGGCTCGGGGCTACACCTTC,TRBD1,TRBJ1-2,TRBV6-1,few
CASSLGVGGPYEQYF,TGCGCCAGCAGCTTGGGGGTAGGGGGACCCTACGAGCAGTACTTC,NA,TRBJ2-7,TRBV5-1,NA
CASSYSTGGFSPLHF,TGTGCCAGCAGTTACTCGACAGGGGGCTTTTCACCCCTCCACTTT,TRBD1,TRBJ1-6,TRBV6-5,NA
CASFRQGEGYTF,TGTGCCAGCTTCCGACAGGGTGAAGGCTACACCTTC,TRBD1,TRBJ1-2,TRBV18,NA
CAIRDGQLTGELFF,TGTGCCATCAGGGACGGACAGCTGACCGGGGAGCTGTTTTTT,NA,TRBJ2-2,TRBV10-3,NA
CASSQGQGGSGASVLTF,TGCGCCAGCAGCCAAGGACAGGGTGGGTCGGGGGCCAGCGTCCTGACTTTC,NA,TRBJ2-6,TRBV4-3,NA
CASSFQGGVNTEAFF,TGCGCCAGCAGCTTCCAAGGCGGGGTGAACACTGAAGCTTTCTTT,NA,TRBJ1-1,TRBV5-1,NA
CASSPPRSGTGGDEKLFF,TGTGCCAGCTCACCACCCAGAAGCGGGACAGGGGGTGACGAAAAACTGTTTTTT,TRBD1,TRBJ1-4,TRBV18,NA
CASSLSGQNNQPQHF,TGTGCCAGCAGTTTATCCGGACAGAACAATCAGCCCCAGCATTTT,NA,TRBJ1-5,TRBV28,NA
CASSVAGGALDEQYF,TGTGCCAGCAGCGTAGCGGGGGGGGCCCTGGACGAGCAGTACTTC,TRBD2,TRBJ2-7,TRBV9,NA
CASSTDRGGSYEQYF,TGCGCCAGCAGCACGGACAGGGGGGGATCCTACGAGCAGTACTTC,TRBD1,TRBJ2-7,TRBV5-1,once
CASSLGQGDYEQYF,TGTGCCAGCAGCTTAGGGCAGGGGGACTACGAGCAGTACTTC,TRBD1,TRBJ2-7,TRBV7-2,NA
CASRTDRAQGASVLTF,TGTGCCAGCAGGACCGACAGGGCGCAGGGGGCCAGCGTCCTGACTTTC,TRBD1,TRBJ2-6,TRBV2,NA
CASSLGLAGETQYF,TGCGCCAGCAGCTTGGGGTTAGCGGGAGAGACCCAGTACTTC,TRBD2,TRBJ2-5,TRBV5-1,NA
CASSDWDRGSGGYTF,TGTGCCAGCAGTGATTGGGACAGGGGCTCTGGTGGCTACACCTTC,TRBD1,TRBJ1-2,TRBV2,NA